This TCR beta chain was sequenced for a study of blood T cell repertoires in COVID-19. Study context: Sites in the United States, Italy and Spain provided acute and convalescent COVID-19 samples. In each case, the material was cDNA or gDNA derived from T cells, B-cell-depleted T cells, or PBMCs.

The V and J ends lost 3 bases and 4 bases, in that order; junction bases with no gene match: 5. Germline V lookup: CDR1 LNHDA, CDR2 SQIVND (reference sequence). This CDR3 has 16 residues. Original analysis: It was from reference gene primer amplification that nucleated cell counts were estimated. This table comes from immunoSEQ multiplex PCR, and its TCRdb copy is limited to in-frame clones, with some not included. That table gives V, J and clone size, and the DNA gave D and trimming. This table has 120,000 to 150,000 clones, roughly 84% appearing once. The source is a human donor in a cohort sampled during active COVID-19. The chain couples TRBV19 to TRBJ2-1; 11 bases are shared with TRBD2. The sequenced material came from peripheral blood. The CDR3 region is CASSMEASGGYNEQFF. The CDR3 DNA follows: TGTGCCAGTAGTATGGAGGCTAGCGGGGGGTACAATGAGCAGTTCTTC.